One sample yielded the 27 T cell receptor beta chains listed below, sequenced in a study of blood T cells in healthy people across ages. Primers used in a second PCR of about 7 to 12 cycles were a sample-barcoded 5' primer and a J-beta primer mix. Using its own MiXCR run on the 5' RACE reads, TCRdb lists one record per CDR3 protein. This sample has over a million distinct CDR3 sequences, with 40% to 45% found just once. Sequenced: blood. The receptors were sampled from a young woman in good health.

V is TRBV7-9 and J is TRBJ2-7; TRBD1 aligns across 9 bases. This CDR3 spans 18 amino acids. Germline values: CDR1 SEHNR, CDR2 FQNEAQ (reference sequence). Losses at the gene ends were 4 bases for V and 0 bases for J; bases not matched to a gene: 13. CDR3 sequence: CASSSPMSGTGTSYEQYF. The CDR3 nucleotides read TGTGCCAGCAGCTCACCGATGTCCGGGACAGGGACCTCCTACGAGCAGTACTTC.

This chain connects TRBV20-1 to TRBJ1-3, with D uncertain. The CDR3 sequence is 16 residues long. Trimming took 0 bases from V and 0 from J, leaving 12 bases between them. Germline V lookup: CDR1 DFQATT, CDR2 SNEGSKA (reference sequence). The CDR3: CSARDPRVSSGNTIYF. Here the CDR3 DNA reads TGCAGTGCTAGAGATCCTAGGGTTAGCTCTGGAAACACCATATATTTT.

Of note for this clonotype: A read error may produce the germline difference seen at one junction end. The rearrangement links TRBV9 to TRBJ2-1; D remains unclear. Germline CDR1 and CDR2: SGDLS and YYNGEE. This CDR3 is built from 14 residues. DNA for the CDR3: TGTGCCAGCAGCGTAGCGGTTAGTAGGAATGGGCAGTTCTTC. Amino acids: CASSVAVSRNGQFF.

The rearrangement joins TRBV7-9 to TRBJ1-5; 10 bases agree with TRBD1. Germline V gene sequence: CDR1 SEHNR, CDR2 FQNEAQ (reference sequence). The CDR3 loop spans 15 amino acids. Unmatched junction bases numbered 8, after V lost 5 bases and J lost 7 bases. This CDR3 reads CASSMGQGTGQPQHF. The CDR3 region has the DNA TGTGCCAGCAGCATGGGACAGGGGACCGGGCAGCCCCAGCATTTT.

This chain links TRBV12-3 or TRBV12-4 with TRBJ2-1; 10 nucleotides align to TRBD2. After removal of 2 bases from V and 8 bases from J, the junction contained 6 bases not matched to a gene. This CDR3 region has 15 residues. CDR3 sequence: CASSLMSGGADEQFF. CDR3 nucleotide sequence: TGTGCCAGCAGTTTAATGAGCGGGGGGGCCGATGAGCAGTTCTTC.

This clonotype appeared once. A read error is possible here, since a much larger clone lies one base away. The CDR3 nucleotides read TGTACCATCAGACGGACAGGAGATTACGAGCAGTACTTC. It specifies CTIRRTGDYEQYF. This chain uses TRBV10-3 with TRBJ2-5; TRBD1 aligns across 7 bases. The J call could be wrong; TRBJ2-7 is a better fit for the DNA end. The CDR3 covers 13 residues. Per the germline V gene, CDR1 is ENHRY and CDR2 is SYGVKD.

This clonotype has more than one count but fewer than ten. The CDR3 protein is CASTYERGTQYF. The CDR3 nucleotides read TGCGCCAGCACCTACGAGAGGGGAACCCAGTACTTC. This sequence joins TRBV5-1 and TRBJ2-5, with D possibly being TRBD1 or TRBD2 (5 bases each). V lost 6 bases and J lost 8, with 14 bases in between. Germline V gene data show CDR1 as SGHRS and CDR2 as YFSETQ. The CDR3 has 12 residues.

This clonotype occurred a few times. V usage is TRBV7-2 and J usage is TRBJ2-4, with 8 bases identical to TRBD1. Per germline, CDR1 SGHTA and CDR2 FQGNSA. The CDR3 runs to 14 residues. Trimming at V came to 5 bases and at J to 1 base, leaving 1 base not matched to a gene. CDR3 in amino acids: CASSRDRAKNIQYF. The CDR3 bases are TGTGCCAGCAGCCGGGACAGGGCCAAAAACATTCAGTACTTC. Full variable domain (missing parts from reference TRBV7-2 and TRBJ2-4): GAGVSQSPSNKVTEKGKDVELRCDPISGHTALYWYRQSLGQGLEFLIYFQGNSAPDKSGLPSDRFSAERTGGSVSTLTIQRTQQEDSAVYLCASSRDRAKNIQYFGAGTRLSVL.

The chain couples TRBV6-4 to TRBJ2-3; D gene ambiguous. Germline V CDR1 and CDR2: MRHNA, SNTAGT. Trimming shortened V by 2 bases and J by 0 bases, and 6 bases separated the two germline ends. The CDR3 is 14 amino acids. CDR3 loop: CASSDEDSTDTQYF. CDR3 nucleotides: TGTGCCAGCAGTGACGAGGATAGCACAGATACGCAGTATTTT.

This chain connects TRBV4-3 to TRBJ1-2, with TRBD1 identical over 7 bases. Trimming at V came to 1 base and at J to 2 bases, leaving 4 bases not matched to a gene. The CDR3 is 15 residues long. Per germline, CDR1 LGHNA and CDR2 YSLEER. CDR3: CASSQGTGVNYGYTF. The CDR3 bases are TGCGCCAGCAGCCAAGGGACAGGAGTCAACTATGGCTACACCTTC.

The chain combines TRBV24-1 with TRBJ2-2; D unclear. This CDR3 region has 18 residues. Trimming took 1 base from V and 1 from J, leaving 15 bases between them. Germline CDR1 KGHDR, CDR2 SFDVKD. The CDR3 sequence is CATSDFGRLPLNTGELFF. DNA of the CDR3: TGTGCCACCAGTGATTTTGGCCGACTCCCCTTGAACACCGGGGAGCTGTTTTTT.

The rearrangement joins TRBV11-2 to TRBJ2-2; no definite D call. The length of the CDR3 is 14 residues. Trimming left V 5 bases short and J 8 bases short, with 15 bases between. CDR1 and CDR2 (germline): SGHAT, FQNNGV. This CDR3 is CASSPRLDGGELFF. Written as DNA, the CDR3 is TGTGCCAGCAGCCCCAGACTTGATGGGGGGGAGCTGTTTTTT.

The V gene is TRBV6-2 or TRBV6-3, the J gene TRBJ2-1; 8 bases are a match to TRBD1. The V gene end was trimmed by 2 bases and the J gene end by 7 bases; junction bases not matched to a gene: 10. The germline V gene has CDR1 MNHEY and CDR2 SVGEGT. This CDR3 comprises 16 residues. The CDR3 DNA reads as TGTGCCAGCAGTTACGAAGGTCAGGGGGCGGGTAATGAGCAGTTCTTC. Translation: CASSYEGQGAGNEQFF.

This clonotype has only a few counts. The CDR3 protein is CASSPTGPTNYGYTF. The CDR3 DNA sequence: TGTGCCAGCAGTCCAACAGGGCCGACTAACTATGGCTACACCTTC. The rearrangement links TRBV6-5 to TRBJ1-2; possibly TRBD1 for D (6 bases). The CDR3 is made up of 15 amino acids. Per germline, CDR1 MNHEY and CDR2 SVGAGI. The V gene lost 5 bases and the J gene lost 0 bases, with 13 bases spanning the gap.

The chain combines TRBV30 with TRBJ1-2, with unresolved D. The germline V gene has CDR1 GTSNPN and CDR2 SVGIG (reference sequence). The V end was cut by 6 bases, the J end by 4 bases, with 15 bases between. This CDR3 is built from 13 residues. The CDR3 DNA follows: TGTGCCTGCCGGGCCAGTGAGCTCTATGGCTACACCTTC. As protein: CACRASELYGYTF. Full variable domain (remainder filled in from reference TRBV30 and TRBJ1-2): SQTIHQWPATLVQPVGSPLSLECTVEGTSNPNLYWYRQAAGRGLQLLFYSVGIGQISSEVPQNLSASRPQDRQFILSSKKLLLSDSGFYLCACRASELYGYTFGSGTRLTVV.

There are a few counts of this clonotype. The chain has TRBV4-3 and TRBJ2-1; 14 bases align to TRBD2. Germline-derived CDR1 and CDR2 are LGHNA and YSLEER. The junction had 20 bases not matched to a gene; V was cut back by 4 bases and J by 12 bases. The CDR3 spans 19 residues. CDR3 in DNA: TGCGCCAGCAGCCGTAACCGGGGACTAGCGGGAGTTCGCTCGATGGGGCAGTTCTTC. This translates into CASSRNRGLAGVRSMGQFF.

The V call is TRBV4-1, the J call TRBJ1-2; D is unresolved. Germline V gene sequence: CDR1 MGHRA, CDR2 YSYEKL. The germline V and J ends were trimmed by 0 bases and 2 bases, with 10 bases remaining between them. This CDR3 has 15 residues. CDR3 DNA: TGCGCCAGCAGCCAAGATGGCACACGGAACTATGGCTACACCTTC. Protein sequence: CASSQDGTRNYGYTF.

This clonotype was counted only a few times. The CDR3 bases are TGCGCCAGCAGCCAAGATGAAGGATTCAACTATGGCTACACCTTC. Its translation is CASSQDEGFNYGYTF. The V call is TRBV4-3, the J call TRBJ1-2, with no clear D. The V gene lost 0 bases and the J gene lost 2 bases, with 10 bases spanning the gap. The germline CDR1 and CDR2 sequences are LGHNA and YSLEER. This CDR3 comprises 15 residues.

The rearrangement uses TRBV11-2 and TRBJ1-6, with D perhaps TRBD1 (6 bases). CDR3 length: 12 amino acids. Deletions cut 5 bases from V and 17 bases from J, with 16 bases between. The germline V gene has CDR1 SGHAT and CDR2 FQNNGV. CDR3 loop: CASSTSSWTVHF. The CDR3 bases are TGTGCCAGCAGCACCTCATCTTGGACAGTCCACTTT.

This sequence joins TRBV5-1 and TRBJ2-3; D uncertain. Germline CDR1 SGHRS, CDR2 YFSETQ. The CDR3 runs to 14 residues. V lost 2 bases, J lost 4 bases, and 11 bases lay in between. CDR3 region: CASSFAEPPDTQYF. The CDR3, as DNA: TGCGCCAGCAGCTTTGCTGAGCCGCCAGATACGCAGTATTTT.

This clonotype was seen more than once but under ten times. This chain joins TRBV20-1 and TRBJ2-3; D remains unclear. V lost 0 bases and J lost 2, with 12 bases in between. The CDR3 consists of 15 residues. The germline V gene has CDR1 DFQATT and CDR2 SNEGSKA (reference sequence). CDR3 coding DNA: TGCAGTGCTAGAGATCTCCCCGACAACACAGATACGCAGTATTTT. The encoded protein is CSARDLPDNTDTQYF.

V usage is TRBV2 and J usage is TRBJ1-1; possible D gene TRBD1, 5 bases. The CDR3 consists of 14 residues. Germline loops: CDR1 SNHLY, CDR2 FYNNEI. V lost 4 bases and J lost 1, with 10 bases in between. DNA for the CDR3: TGTGCCAGCAGTGTGGGGCATACGAACACTGAAGCTTTCTTT. Protein sequence: CASSVGHTNTEAFF.

This clonotype turned up a few times. This sequence joins TRBV4-2 and TRBJ2-3; no reliable D call. Trimming removed 1 base from V and 2 bases from J, with 7 bases in between. From germline, CDR1 is LGHNA and CDR2 YNFKEQ. CDR3 size: 14 residues. The CDR3 protein is CASSQAGPTDTQYF. The CDR3 DNA reads TGTGCCAGCAGCCAAGCTGGACCCACAGATACGCAGTATTTT.

The chain joins TRBV12-3 or TRBV12-4 to TRBJ2-7; TRBD1 aligns across 7 bases. The end of the DNA is better explained by TRBJ2-5, so the J call may be wrong. The CDR3 is 13 amino acids. Here the CDR3 reads CASSFRDRETQYF. The CDR3 DNA reads TGTGCCAGCAGTTTCCGGGACAGAGAGACCCAGTACTTC.

The chain is built from TRBV20-1 and TRBJ2-1; D is unresolved. The DNA matches TRBJ2-7 better at its end, which makes the J call doubtful. Germline V gives CDR1 DFQATT, CDR2 SNEGSKA (reference sequence). This CDR3 spans 15 amino acids. The CDR3 loop reads CSARGGRNSYNEQYF. The CDR3 nucleotides read TGCAGTGCTAGAGGCGGTCGGAACTCCTACAATGAGCAGTACTTC.

This clonotype was detected many times. The chain uses TRBV29-1 and TRBJ1-2; D is ambiguous. Germline CDR1 SQVTM, CDR2 ANQGSEA. Trimming removed 4 bases from V and 4 bases from J, with 16 bases in between. CDR3 length: 14 amino acids. CDR3 loop: CSVVHGVNGYGYTF. CDR3 DNA: TGCAGCGTTGTACATGGGGTTAACGGCTATGGCTACACCTTC.

This clonotype was seen a few times. The chain has TRBV7-6 and TRBJ2-5, with 7 positions matching TRBD1. The end of the DNA is better explained by TRBJ2-7, so the J call may be wrong. Germline assignment: CDR1 SGHVS and CDR2 FNYEAQ. The CDR3 extends over 15 amino acids. The CDR3 region has the DNA TGTGCCAGCAGCTTAGAACAGGGGAATATGTACGAGCAGTACTTC. This translates into CASSLEQGNMYEQYF.